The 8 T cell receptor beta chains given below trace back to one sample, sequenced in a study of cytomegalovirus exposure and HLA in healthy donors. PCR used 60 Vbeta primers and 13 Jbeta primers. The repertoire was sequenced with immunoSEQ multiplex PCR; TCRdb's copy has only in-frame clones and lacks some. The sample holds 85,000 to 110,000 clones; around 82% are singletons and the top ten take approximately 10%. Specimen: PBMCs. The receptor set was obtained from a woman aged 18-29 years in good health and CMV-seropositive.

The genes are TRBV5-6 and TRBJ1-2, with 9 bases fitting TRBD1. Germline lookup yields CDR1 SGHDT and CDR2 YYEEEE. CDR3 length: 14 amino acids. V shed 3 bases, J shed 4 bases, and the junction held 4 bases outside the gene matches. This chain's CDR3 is CASSSRQGVYGYTF. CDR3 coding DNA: TGTGCCAGCAGCTCACGACAGGGGGTCTATGGCTACACCTTC.

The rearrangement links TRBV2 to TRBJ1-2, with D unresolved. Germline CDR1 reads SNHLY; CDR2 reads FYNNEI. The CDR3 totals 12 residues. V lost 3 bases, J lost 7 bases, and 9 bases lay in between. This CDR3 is CASSESGSGYTF. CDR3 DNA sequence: TGTGCCAGCAGTGAGTCCGGGTCTGGCTACACCTTC.

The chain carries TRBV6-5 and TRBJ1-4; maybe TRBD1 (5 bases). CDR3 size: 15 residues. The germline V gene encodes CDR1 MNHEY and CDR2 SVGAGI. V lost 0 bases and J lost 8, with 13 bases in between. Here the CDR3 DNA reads TGTGCCAGCAGTTACTCAATGGCAGGGTTAGAAAAACTGTTTTTT. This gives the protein CASSYSMAGLEKLFF.

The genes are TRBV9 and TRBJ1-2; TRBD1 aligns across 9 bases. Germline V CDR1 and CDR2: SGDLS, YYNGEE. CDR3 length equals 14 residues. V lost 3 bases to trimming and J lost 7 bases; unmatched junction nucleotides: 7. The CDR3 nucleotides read TGTGCCAGCAGCGCGGAAGGACAGGGGTTTGGCTACACCTTC. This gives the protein CASSAEGQGFGYTF.

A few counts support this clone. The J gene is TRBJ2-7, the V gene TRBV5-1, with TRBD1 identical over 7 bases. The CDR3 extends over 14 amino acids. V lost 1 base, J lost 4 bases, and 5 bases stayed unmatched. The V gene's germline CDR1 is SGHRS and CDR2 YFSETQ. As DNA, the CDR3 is TGCGCCAGCAGCTTGAGCGGACAGGAGTACGAGCAGTACTTC. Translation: CASSLSGQEYEQYF.

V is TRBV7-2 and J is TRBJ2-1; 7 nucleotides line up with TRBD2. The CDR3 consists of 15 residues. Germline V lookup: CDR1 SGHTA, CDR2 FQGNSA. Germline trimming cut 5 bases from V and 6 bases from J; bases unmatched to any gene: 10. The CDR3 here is CASSRRGGGFNEQFF. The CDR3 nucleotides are TGTGCCAGCAGCCGTAGGGGCGGGGGATTCAATGAGCAGTTCTTC.

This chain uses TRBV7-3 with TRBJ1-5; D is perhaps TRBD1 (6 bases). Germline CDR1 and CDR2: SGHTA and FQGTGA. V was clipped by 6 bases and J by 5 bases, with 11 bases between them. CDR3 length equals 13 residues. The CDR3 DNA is TGTGCCAGCAGTCGGACAGCGGATCAGCCCCAGCATTTT. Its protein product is CASSRTADQPQHF.

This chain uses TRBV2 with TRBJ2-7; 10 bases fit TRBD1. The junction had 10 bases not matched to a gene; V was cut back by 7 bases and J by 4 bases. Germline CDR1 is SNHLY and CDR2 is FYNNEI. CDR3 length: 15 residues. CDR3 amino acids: CASTPEGTGVYEQYF. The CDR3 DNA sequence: TGTGCCAGCACCCCAGAAGGGACAGGGGTTTACGAGCAGTACTTC.